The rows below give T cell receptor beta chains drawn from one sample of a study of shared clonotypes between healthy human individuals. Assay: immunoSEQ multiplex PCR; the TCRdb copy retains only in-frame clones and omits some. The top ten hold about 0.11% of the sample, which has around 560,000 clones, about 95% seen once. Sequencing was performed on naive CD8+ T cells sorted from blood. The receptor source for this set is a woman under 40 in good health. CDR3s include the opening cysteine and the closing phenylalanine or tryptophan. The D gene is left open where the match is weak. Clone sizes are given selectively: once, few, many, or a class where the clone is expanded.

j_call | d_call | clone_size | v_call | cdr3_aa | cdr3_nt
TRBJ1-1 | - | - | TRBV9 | CASSVVNDEAFF | TGTGCCAGCAGCGTAGTAAACGATGAAGCTTTCTTT
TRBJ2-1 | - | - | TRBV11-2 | CASSLEGWDEQFF | TGTGCCAGCAGCTTAGAGGGGTGGGATGAGCAGTTCTTC
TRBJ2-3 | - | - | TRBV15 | CATSRVAPNSTDTQYF | TGTGCCACCAGCAGAGTAGCGCCAAATAGCACAGATACGCAGTATTTT
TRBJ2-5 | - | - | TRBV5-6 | CASRGTLQGTQYF | TGTGCCAGTCGAGGGACCCTACAGGGGACCCAGTACTTC
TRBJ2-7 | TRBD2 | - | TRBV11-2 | CASSPVEGRESEQYF | TGTGCCAGCAGCCCCGTTGAGGGGAGGGAGTCCGAGCAGTACTTC
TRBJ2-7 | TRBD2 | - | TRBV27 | CASNPGTSSYEQYF | TGTGCCAGCAACCCCGGGACTAGCTCCTACGAGCAGTACTTC
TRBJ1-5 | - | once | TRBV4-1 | CASSQTEAYQPQHF | TGCGCCAGCAGCCAGACAGAAGCTTATCAGCCCCAGCATTTT
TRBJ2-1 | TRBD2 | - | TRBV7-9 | CASSESLAGVSYNEQFF | TGTGCCAGCAGCGAATCCCTAGCGGGAGTATCCTACAATGAGCAGTTCTTC
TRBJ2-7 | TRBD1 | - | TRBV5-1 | CASSSDRGSSYEQYF | TGCGCCAGCAGCTCGGACAGGGGGAGCTCCTACGAGCAGTACTTC
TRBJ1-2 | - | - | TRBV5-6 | CASSLNGPDPFYGYTF | TGTGCCAGCAGCTTGAACGGACCGGACCCATTCTATGGCTACACCTTC
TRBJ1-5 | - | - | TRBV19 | CASSIIGRGDQPQHF | TGTGCCAGTAGTATAATCGGCAGGGGAGATCAGCCCCAGCATTTT